This passage covers 10 T cell receptor beta chains from one sample sequenced in a study of cytotoxic CD8 clonotypes in ibrutinib-treated CLL. Sequencing was performed with immunoSEQ multiplex PCR; in TCRdb, only in-frame clones are kept and a portion is missing. The sample shows about 270,000 clones, around 77% of them seen only once. Sequencing used PBMCs, obtained at disease progression, from a patient treated with ibrutinib. These receptors were taken from a human donor with chronic lymphocytic leukemia.

The rearrangement joins TRBV10-3 to TRBJ2-6, with D possibly matching TRBD2 (6 bases). The length of the CDR3 is 13 residues. V lost 10 bases and J lost 1, with 8 bases in between. From germline, CDR1 is ENHRY and CDR2 SYGVKD. In nucleotides, the CDR3 is TGTGCCACTGGGGGGTCTGGGGCCAACGTCCTGACTTTC. Translated: CATGGSGANVLTF.

This clone showed up just once. The chain is built from TRBV29-1 and TRBJ2-7; TRBD1 matches at 7 bases. V trimming: 2 bases; J trimming: 2 bases; junction bases outside the gene matches: 9. The CDR3 sequence is 15 residues long. Germline V CDR1 and CDR2: SQVTM, ANQGSEA. The CDR3 protein is CSVELPRTGTYEQYF. For the CDR3, the DNA is TGCAGCGTTGAACTCCCCCGGACAGGCACCTACGAGCAGTACTTC.

This chain uses TRBV18 with TRBJ1-2; the match to TRBD1 covers 11 bases. The CDR3 has 18 residues. J was trimmed by 0 bases and V by 2 bases; bases with no gene match: 8. Germline V gene lookup returns CDR1 KGHSH and CDR2 LQKENI. CDR3 bases: TGTGCCAGCTCACCAAGGGCGGACAGGGGGCCAACTAACTATGGCTACACCTTC. It yields the protein CASSPRADRGPTNYGYTF.

The chain combines TRBV7-3 with TRBJ1-2, with 8 bases aligning to TRBD1. Germline CDR1 and CDR2: SGHTA and FQGTGA. The CDR3 consists of 13 residues. The V segment lost 4 bases and the J segment 8 bases; nucleotides outside the gene matches: 6. The DNA for the CDR3 is TGTGCCAGCAGCTACGACAGGGGCAGGGGCTACACCTTC. Protein: CASSYDRGRGYTF.

This clone has just a few counts. The rearrangement links TRBV7-9 to TRBJ2-7; TRBD2 agrees at 9 bases. The CDR3 sequence is 14 residues long. CDR1 is SEHNR, CDR2 FQNEAQ, per germline (reference sequence). After removal of 7 bases from V and 4 bases from J, the junction contained 8 bases not matched to a gene. CDR3 loop: CASTPAGGMYEQYF. CDR3 sequence (DNA): TGTGCCAGCACCCCAGCGGGGGGCATGTACGAGCAGTACTTC.

The chain carries TRBV7-8 and TRBJ1-5; D unclear. This CDR3 has 15 amino acids. V was cut by 4 bases and J by 0 bases, with 10 bases left in between. CDR1 is SGHVS, CDR2 FQNEAQ, per germline. Here the CDR3 reads CASSSARSSNQPQHF. CDR3 in DNA: TGTGCCAGCAGCTCCGCCCGTTCTAGCAATCAGCCCCAGCATTTT.

The rearrangement links TRBV9 to TRBJ2-3, with D maybe TRBD2 (6 bases). With 4 bases removed from V and 0 bases from J, the gap between germline ends came to 15 bases. The CDR3 is made up of 16 amino acids. Germline lookup yields CDR1 SGDLS and CDR2 YYNGEE. CDR3 nucleotide sequence: TGTGCCAGCAGCCCCCGACTAGACGGGAGCACAGATACGCAGTATTTT. Protein: CASSPRLDGSTDTQYF. Full variable domain (outside the CDR3, taken from reference TRBV9 and TRBJ2-3): DSGVTQTPKHLITATGQRVTLRCSPRSGDLSVYWYQQSLDQGLQFLIQYYNGEERAKGNILERFSAQQFPDLHSELNLSSLELGDSALYFCASSPRLDGSTDTQYFGPGTRLTVL.

The CDR3 bases are TGCGCCAGCAGCCAGGATAGAGGCTTTGGCCTTAGGGACTATGGCTACACCTTC. Encoded protein: CASSQDRGFGLRDYGYTF. The gene calls are TRBV4-1 and TRBJ1-2; unclear D gene. In germline, CDR1 is MGHRA, CDR2 YSYEKL. The CDR3 loop spans 18 amino acids. Trimming stripped 3 bases from V and 3 bases from J, with 23 bases between.

The chain recombines TRBV5-4 with TRBJ2-2; a weak D match, TRBD2 (6 bases). CDR1 SGHNT and CDR2 YYREEE come from the germline V gene (reference sequence). This CDR3 is built from 16 residues. Trimming shortened V by 4 bases and J by 4 bases, and 17 bases separated the two germline ends. The CDR3 reads CASSLGTGWITGELFF. CDR3 sequence (DNA): TGTGCCAGCAGCCTCGGGACTGGGTGGATCACCGGGGAGCTGTTTTTT.

Remarks on this clone: The sample has other DNA sequences that encode this CDR3 too. The chain uses TRBV5-1 and TRBJ2-1; D uncertain. Per the germline V gene, CDR1 is SGHRS and CDR2 is YFSETQ. With 0 bases removed from V and 7 bases from J, the gap between germline ends came to 5 bases. The CDR3 extends over 12 amino acids. The CDR3 DNA follows: TGCGCCAGCAGCTTGGCCGGTAATGAGCAGTTCTTC. Translating it yields CASSLAGNEQFF. Complete variable domain (other parts from reference TRBV5-1 and TRBJ2-1): KAGVTQTPRYLIKTRGQQVTLSCSPISGHRSVSWYQQTPGQGLQFLFEYFSETQRNKGNFPGRFSGRQFSNSRSEMNVSTLELGDSALYLCASSLAGNEQFFGPGTRLTVL.